This T cell receptor beta chain was recovered during a study of shared clonotypes between healthy human individuals. Study-level results: Donor clonotype sharing was expected to depend on sequencing depth.

Note on this clone: Antigen unknown.

Repertoires were generated with immunoSEQ multiplex PCR, while TCRdb's copy carries only in-frame clones and drops some. Of approximately 530,000 clones listed, roughly 95% are singletons. Per the germline V gene, CDR1 is MRHNA and CDR2 is SNTAGT. The CDR3 covers 13 residues. Trimming took off 7 bases at V and 6 bases at J, with 16 bases between the two ends. Sequenced sample: naive CD4+ T cells sorted from blood. Subset specified: CD45RA+ positively selected. This receptor was identified in a woman younger than 45 in good health. This sequence joins TRBV6-4 and TRBJ2-7; TRBD2 might be the D (7 bases). The CDR3 DNA reads TGTGCCAGCAAAAGGGGGGGGCGCCCCGAGCAGTACTTC. It specifies CASKRGGRPEQYF.